This TCR beta chain was captured in a study of T cell responses to AZD1222 COVID-19 vaccine. This CDR3 is 19 amino acids long. Trimming shortened V by 2 bases and J by 0 bases, and 22 bases separated the two germline ends. Germline assignment: CDR1 SGHTA and CDR2 FQGNSA. Data came from immunoSEQ multiplex PCR; TCRdb stores just in-frame clones and leaves some out. The table has 95,000 to 150,000 clones, about 90% seen once. V usage is TRBV7-2 and J usage is TRBJ2-5, with no clear D. Source: peripheral blood, taken on day 0 of AZD1222 vaccination. The clonotype originates from an adult in good health. CDR3: CASSLIVRSPAIHQETQYF. CDR3 sequence (DNA): TGTGCCAGCAGCTTAATAGTTCGTTCGCCCGCTATCCACCAAGAGACCCAGTACTTC.